This section outlines one TCR beta chain sequence together with its context. This sample was included in a study of T cell changes during pregnancy in multiple sclerosis. TCRdb's copy holds only in-frame clones and misses some; the assay was immunoSEQ multiplex PCR. The sample lists about 15,000 clones, 83% occurring once. V was clipped by 1 base and J by 4 bases; unmatched bases: 2. Germline CDR1 reads LGHNA; CDR2 reads YSLEER. This CDR3 region has 15 residues. This TCR derives from a female donor in good health, enrolled as a control in a pregnancy study. The rearrangement uses TRBV4-3 and TRBJ1-5; 9 positions match TRBD1. Sequences were derived from CD8+ T cells from peripheral blood mononuclear cells, sampled after pregnancy. In DNA form, the CDR3 reads TGCGCCAGCAGCCAAGGGACAGGGGTTAATCAGCCCCAGCATTTT. Translating it yields CASSQGTGVNQPQHF.